Each of the 3 T cell receptor beta chains below was sequenced from the same sample in a study of CD8+ T cells in alopecia areata. cDNA prepared by RNA extraction and subsequent reverse transcription served as the template for sequencing. Some clones are missing from TCRdb's copy, which holds only in-frame ones; the method was immunoSEQ multiplex PCR. The sample consists of 100,000 to 150,000 clones, 35% to 45% of them appearing once. The specimen sequenced was CD4+ T cells sorted from blood. The receptors were sampled from a human donor with alopecia areata.

This clone was picked up a small number of times. The rearrangement links TRBV28 to TRBJ2-7; D call uncertain. Germline V gene data show CDR1 as MDHEN and CDR2 as SYDVKM. The V end lost 4 bases, the J end lost 6 bases, and 7 bases lay between the germline ends. The CDR3 has 11 amino acids. CDR3: CASSSPREQYF. CDR3 in DNA: TGTGCCAGCAGTTCCCCGCGCGAGCAGTACTTC.

The count of this clone is one. V is TRBV9 and J is TRBJ2-3; 10 positions agree with TRBD2. The CDR3 has 17 residues. Germline V gives CDR1 SGDLS, CDR2 YYNGEE. V shed 0 bases and J 2 bases; nucleotides not matched to a gene: 6. CDR3 nucleotides: TGTGCCAGCAGCGTAGGCGGTAGCGGGAGGACCACAGATACGCAGTATTTT. Translation: CASSVGGSGRTTDTQYF.

The chain carries TRBV14 and TRBJ2-5; D is unresolved. V lost 3 bases and J 3 bases, leaving 11 bases between the germline ends. The CDR3 covers 14 residues. CDR1 and CDR2 (germline): SGHDN, FVKESK. The CDR3 sequence: CASSQLSHKETQYF. CDR3 sequence (DNA): TGTGCCAGCAGCCAGCTCTCCCACAAAGAGACCCAGTACTTC.